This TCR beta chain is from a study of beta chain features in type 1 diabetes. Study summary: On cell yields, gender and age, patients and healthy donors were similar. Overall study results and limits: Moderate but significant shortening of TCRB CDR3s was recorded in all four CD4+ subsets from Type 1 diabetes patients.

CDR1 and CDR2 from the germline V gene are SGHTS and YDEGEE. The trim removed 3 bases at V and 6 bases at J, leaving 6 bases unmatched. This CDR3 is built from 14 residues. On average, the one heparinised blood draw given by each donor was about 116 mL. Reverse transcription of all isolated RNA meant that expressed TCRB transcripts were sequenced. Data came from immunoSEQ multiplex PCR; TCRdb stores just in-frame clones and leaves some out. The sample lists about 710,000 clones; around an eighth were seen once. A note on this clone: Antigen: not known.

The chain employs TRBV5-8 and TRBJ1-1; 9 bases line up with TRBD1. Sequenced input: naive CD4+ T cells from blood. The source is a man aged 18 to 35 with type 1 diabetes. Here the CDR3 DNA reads TGTGCCAGCAGCTCGCGGGACAGGGTGTCTGAAGCTTTCTTT. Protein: CASSSRDRVSEAFF.